One and the same sample provided the 25 T cell receptor beta chains below, sequenced in a study of T cell repertoires in cytomegalovirus infection (dated by TCRdb to between 2018 and 2021). The run used an Illumina HiSeq 1500. Through fastp at Q25 and MiXCR, TCRdb rebuilt clones from the public reads, retaining in-frame beta chains. Each entry merges the rows of one CDR3 protein and shows their most common DNA and genes. Present in this sample are 800,000 to 950,000 distinct CDR3 sequences, less than 35% of which were seen just once. The ten most abundant clones make up about an eighth of the sample. Sample treatment or condition, as interpreted from the label and publication: in vitro stimulation with specific CMV peptide epitopes to enrich CMV-specific T cells. The antigens of these receptors remain unknown. The sample consisted of cultured CD8+ T cells from PBMCs, taken from culture after CMV antigen stimulation. All receptors derive from a human donor in good health (CMV status not recorded). Some clones in this sample may be carry-over from other donors' samples.

This clonotype was recorded a few times. The chain joins TRBV7-6 to TRBJ1-3; D gene ambiguous. The germline gives CDR1 SGHVS, CDR2 FNYEAQ. The CDR3 totals 16 residues. Trimming removed 5 bases from V and 0 bases from J, with 14 bases in between. The CDR3 here is CASSPGVGSSGNTIYF. Written as DNA, the CDR3 is TGTGCCAGCAGCCCCGGGGTAGGAAGCTCTGGAAACACCATATATTTT.

This chain links TRBV28 with TRBJ2-7; tentative D call: TRBD2 (6 bases). Trimming removed 2 bases at V and 4 bases at J, with 12 bases between. There are 14 residues in the CDR3. The V gene's germline CDR1 is MDHEN and CDR2 SYDVKM. CDR3 residues: CASSLTLGLYEQYV. For the CDR3, the DNA is TGTGCCAGCAGTTTAACCCTGGGACTGTACGAGCAGTACGTC.

There are a few counts of this clonotype. The chain joins TRBV4-1 to TRBJ2-3, with a tentative D call TRBD2 (6 bases). Trimming shortened V by 0 bases and J by 2 bases, and 12 bases separated the two germline ends. This CDR3 has 16 amino acids. Germline V gives CDR1 MGHRA, CDR2 YSYEKL. The CDR3 bases are TGCGCCAGCAGCCAAGAGGGCGGGGACCCCACAGATACGCAGTATTTT. Its protein is CASSQEGGDPTDTQYF.

This clonotype was counted ten times or more. The genes are TRBV4-3 and TRBJ1-2; D is perhaps TRBD1 (6 bases). The CDR3 length is 15 residues. Trimming left V 3 bases short and J 6 bases short, with 17 bases between. Germline CDR1 LGHNA, CDR2 YSLEER. This CDR3 reads CASSQSRTVFDGYTF. CDR3 in DNA: TGCGCCAGCAGCCAGTCCCGGACAGTTTTTGATGGCTACACCTTC.

This clonotype was detected a few times. This chain uses TRBV6-5 with TRBJ2-3; 11 positions match TRBD1. The germline V gene has CDR1 MNHEY and CDR2 SVGAGI. V shed 3 bases, J shed 5 bases, and the junction held 7 bases outside the gene matches. This CDR3 region has 16 residues. This chain's CDR3 is CASSYLGQGARDTQYF. CDR3 nucleotide sequence: TGTGCCAGCAGTTATCTCGGACAGGGGGCAAGAGATACGCAGTATTTT.

The chain is built from TRBV24-1 and TRBJ1-2; D unclear. Germline-derived CDR1 and CDR2 are KGHDR and SFDVKD. Trimming removed 4 bases from V and 1 base from J, with 9 bases in between. The CDR3 consists of 14 residues. CDR3 protein: CATSDTDDNYGYTF. CDR3 sequence (DNA): TGTGCCACCAGTGACACTGATGATAACTATGGCTACACCTTC.

This clonotype was counted at least ten times. The chain has TRBV7-9 and TRBJ2-7; 9 bases map to TRBD1. J lost 6 bases, V lost 5 bases, and 17 bases had no gene match. In germline, CDR1 is SEHNR, CDR2 FQNEAQ (reference sequence). The CDR3 extends over 17 amino acids. This CDR3 is CASSVINTGTGHFEQYV. Written as DNA, the CDR3 is TGTGCCAGCAGCGTAATAAACACCGGGACAGGGCACTTCGAGCAGTACGTC.

This clonotype was observed a handful of times. The chain recombines TRBV19 with TRBJ1-1; unclear D gene. The CDR3 is 15 amino acids. V was pared by 9 bases and J by 3 bases, with 20 bases between. Germline V gene sequence: CDR1 LNHDA, CDR2 SQIVND (reference sequence). This CDR3 is CASLSTAVGDTEAFF. CDR3 DNA sequence: TGTGCCAGCCTTTCGACGGCCGTCGGGGACACTGAAGCTTTCTTT.

This clonotype was counted at least ten times. The chain recombines TRBV12-3 or TRBV12-4 with TRBJ1-1, with 9 bases aligning to TRBD1. Trimming cost V 6 bases and J 2 bases; bases outside gene matches: 4. The CDR3 has 14 amino acids. The CDR3 nucleotides are TGTGCCAGCAGCGGACAGGGGCCAAACACTGAAGCTTTCTTT. Translated: CASSGQGPNTEAFF.

The chain combines TRBV6-4 with TRBJ1-2; D is uncertain. This CDR3 has 18 residues. Germline-derived CDR1 and CDR2 are MRHNA and SNTAGT. Trimming removed 2 bases at V and 3 bases at J, with 22 bases between. CDR3 nucleotide sequence: TGTGCCAGCAGTGACCTTAAGTTACAAGAGACCAAAGACTATGGCTACACCTTC. Its translation: CASSDLKLQETKDYGYTF.

J is TRBJ2-1 and V is TRBV7-9; no firm D call. CDR1 SEHNR and CDR2 FQNEAQ come from the germline V gene (reference sequence). The CDR3 extends over 14 amino acids. V was pared by 4 bases and J by 7 bases, with 14 bases between. CDR3 sequence reads: CASSSGDIRNEQFF. The DNA of the CDR3 is TGTGCCAGCAGCTCTGGGGATATTAGGAATGAGCAGTTCTTC.

The chain joins TRBV4-1 to TRBJ2-2; TRBD1 matches 8 bases. This CDR3 comprises 14 residues. Germline V gene data show CDR1 as MGHRA and CDR2 as YSYEKL. J lost 5 bases, V lost 1 base, and 0 bases had no gene match. This CDR3 is CASSQGQGTGELFF. As DNA, the CDR3 is TGCGCCAGCAGCCAAGGACAGGGGACCGGGGAGCTGTTTTTT.

Only a few counts were recorded for this clonotype. The V call is TRBV13, the J call TRBJ1-5, with D possibly matching TRBD1 (5 bases). CDR1 is PRHDT, CDR2 FYEKMQ, per germline (reference sequence). With 0 bases removed from V and 2 bases from J, the gap between germline ends came to 8 bases. The CDR3 is 15 amino acids. Here the CDR3 reads CASSLGDNRNQPQHF. DNA for the CDR3: TGTGCCAGCAGCTTAGGGGACAACCGCAATCAGCCCCAGCATTTT.

The chain recombines TRBV29-1 with TRBJ2-7; TRBD1 matches at 7 bases. The V and J ends lost 7 bases and 3 bases, in that order; junction bases with no gene match: 15. The germline V gene encodes CDR1 SQVTM and CDR2 ANQGSEA. CDR3 length: 15 residues. CDR3 residues: CSANIWTGRFYEQYV. CDR3 bases: TGCAGCGCCAATATTTGGACAGGTCGTTTCTACGAGCAGTACGTC.

The genes are TRBV3-1 and TRBJ2-2; D may be TRBD1 (7 bases). The ends were cut back, 2 bases at V and 14 bases at J, with 18 bases in the middle. This CDR3 comprises 14 residues. Germline lookup yields CDR1 LGHDT and CDR2 YNNKEL (reference sequence). The CDR3 protein is CASSQPYDREVLFF. CDR3 coding DNA: TGTGCCAGCAGCCAACCCTACGACAGGGAGGTACTGTTTTTT. The whole variable domain, filled in from reference TRBV3-1 and TRBJ2-2, reads DTAVSQTPKYLVTQMGNDKSIKCEQNLGHDTMYWYKQDSKKFLKIMFSYNNKELIINETVPNRFSPKSPDKAHLNLHINSLELGDSAVYFCASSQPYDREVLFFGEGSRLTVL.

Regarding this clonotype: A read error may account for a junction end that differs from germline. This rearrangement joins TRBV6-5 to TRBJ2-6, with D perhaps given as TRBD1 or TRBD2 (6 bases each). The CDR3 spans 18 residues. In germline, CDR1 is MNHEY, CDR2 SVGAGI. CDR3 DNA: TGTGCCAGCACCCAAGGGGCGCGGGCGGGGTCAGGGGCCAACGTCCTGATTTTC. Translated: CASTQGARAGSGANVLIF.

This clonotype was found a few times. This chain joins TRBV10-2 and TRBJ1-1; D is unclear. The CDR3 has 15 amino acids. V lost 7 bases and J lost 5, with 20 bases in between. Germline assignment: CDR1 WSHSY and CDR2 SAAADI. CDR3 loop: CASMSGIGGLTEAFF. The CDR3 coding sequence is TGCGCCAGCATGTCGGGGATCGGCGGGTTAACTGAAGCTTTCTTT.

This clonotype was counted only a few times. The chain is built from TRBV27 and TRBJ1-2, with 7 bases fitting TRBD1. Germline CDR1 and CDR2: MNHEY and SMNVEV (reference sequence). Unmatched junction bases numbered 5, after V lost 0 bases and J lost 4 bases. The CDR3 sequence is 15 residues long. In DNA form, the CDR3 reads TGTGCCAGCAGTTTATCACGGACAGGATCCTATGGCTACACCTTC. Translating it yields CASSLSRTGSYGYTF.

This clonotype was seen a handful of times. V and J are TRBV6-1 and TRBJ1-2; no reliable D call. The CDR3 spans 12 residues. Germline values: CDR1 MNHNS, CDR2 SASEGT. The ends were cut back, 7 bases at V and 2 bases at J, with 8 bases in the middle. This CDR3 reads CASIIRNYGYTF. CDR3 coding DNA: TGTGCCAGCATAATCCGGAACTATGGCTACACCTTC.

The chain recombines TRBV11-2 with TRBJ2-4; either TRBD1 or TRBD2 may fit D (7 bases each). The V end lost 1 base, the J end lost 5 bases, and 12 bases lay between the germline ends. The CDR3 extends over 15 amino acids. Germline V gene data show CDR1 as SGHAT and CDR2 as FQNNGV. As DNA, the CDR3 is TGTGCCAGCAGCTTAGGCCAGGGGGGGCAAAACATTCAGTACTTC. Translated: CASSLGQGGQNIQYF.

The V and J genes are TRBV3-1 and TRBJ2-7, with 12 bases matching TRBD2. V was clipped by 1 base and J by 2 bases; unmatched bases: 3. The CDR3 runs to 16 residues. The germline CDR1 and CDR2 sequences are LGHDT and YNNKEL (reference sequence). The CDR3: CASSQATSGGTYEQYV. CDR3 sequence (DNA): TGTGCCAGCAGCCAAGCCACTAGCGGGGGGACCTACGAGCAGTACGTC.

This clonotype has just a few counts. This chain uses TRBV4-3 with TRBJ1-6; no definite D call. V was pared by 0 bases and J by 7 bases, with 10 bases between. Germline V gene sequence: CDR1 LGHNA, CDR2 YSLEER. The CDR3 totals 15 residues. For the CDR3, the DNA is TGCGCCAGCAGCCAAGAAGGAGGCCCAAATTCACCCCTCCACTTT. This gives the protein CASSQEGGPNSPLHF.

This clonotype was counted only a few times. This rearrangement joins TRBV7-2 to TRBJ1-2, with a possible D match to TRBD1 (5 bases). V lost 6 bases and J 6 bases, leaving 11 bases between the germline ends. The CDR3 is 12 amino acids. Germline V gene lookup returns CDR1 SGHTA and CDR2 FQGNSA. The CDR3 is CASRSGFDGYTF. The CDR3 nucleotides read TGTGCCAGCAGATCAGGGTTTGATGGCTACACCTTC.

The chain joins TRBV7-6 to TRBJ1-2; weak D call: TRBD1 (5 bases). With 2 bases removed from V and 3 bases from J, the gap between germline ends came to 10 bases. The CDR3 runs to 14 residues. Looked up from germline, CDR1 is SGHVS and CDR2 is FNYEAQ. This CDR3 reads CASSLQGRYYGYTF. CDR3 DNA: TGTGCCAGCAGCTTACAGGGAAGGTACTATGGCTACACCTTC.

There are many counts of this clonotype. The CDR3 sequence: CASSPSEGAAEQFF. The CDR3, as DNA: TGTGCCAGCAGCCCCTCCGAGGGGGCCGCTGAGCAGTTCTTC. The rearrangement uses TRBV7-2 and TRBJ2-1; 7 bases map to TRBD1. Germline CDR1 and CDR2: SGHTA and FQGNSA. Trimming removed 5 bases from V and 9 bases from J; junction bases left unmatched: 10. CDR3 length equals 14 residues.